The clone carrying this TCR beta chain was found a few times. The sample is drawn from a study of cytomegalovirus exposure and HLA in healthy donors. Germline assignment: CDR1 MNHEY and CDR2 SMNVEV (reference sequence). CDR3 size: 16 residues. Unmatched junction bases numbered 13, after V lost 5 bases and J lost 6 bases. In the PCR, 60 Vbeta and 13 Jbeta primers were used. TCRdb keeps only in-frame clones here, not all; method: immunoSEQ multiplex PCR. The data hold approximately 190,000 clones, with around 86% observed a single time. The sequence was obtained from a man younger than 40 in good health and CMV-seronegative. The rearrangement links TRBV27 to TRBJ2-1, with 7 bases lining up with TRBD1. Sequenced input: PBMCs. The CDR3, as DNA: TGTGCCAGCAGTCACGCCGGGACAGCTCCGGGCAATGAGCAGTTCTTC. Its translation is CASSHAGTAPGNEQFF.